The 11 T cell receptor beta chains in this list originate from one sample, sequenced in a study of CD8+ T cells in alopecia areata listed by TCRdb under 2018. To prepare the library, the immunoSEQ multiplex PCR assay was applied. RNA was extracted from all samples and reverse transcribed into cDNA as template for TCR sequencing. Held by TCRdb, this immuneACCESS table contains in-frame sequences only and omits some clones. Under half of the omission traces to an unresolved V gene where checked; the cause of the rest is unknown. The sample data list more than 150,000 clones, and 51% of these were observed just once. About 9.4% of the sample is in the top ten clones. The meaning of the sample's treatment or condition label: oral pan-JAK inhibitor, 5-10 mg twice daily. Sequences were derived from CD8+ T cells sorted from blood, sampled at week 52, from a patient treated with tofacitinib. These receptors all stem from a human donor with alopecia areata.

This chain connects TRBV11-2 to TRBJ1-6; the D is unclear. Germline V CDR1 and CDR2: SGHAT, FQNNGV. V lost 1 base, J lost 9 bases, and 19 bases lay in between. The CDR3 contains 17 residues. The CDR3 here is CASSLAPHEFNGSPLHF. The CDR3, as DNA: TGTGCCAGCAGCTTAGCCCCTCATGAGTTCAATGGTTCACCCCTCCACTTT.

This clone occurred a few times. This sequence joins TRBV7-2 and TRBJ1-2, with D perhaps TRBD1 (5 bases). The germline V gene encodes CDR1 SGHTA and CDR2 FQGNSA. CDR3 size: 11 residues. Trimming pared 2 bases from V and 7 bases from J, leaving 5 bases between. The CDR3 spells CASSLQGGYTF. CDR3 nucleotides: TGTGCCAGCAGCTTACAGGGTGGCTACACCTTC.

This sequence joins TRBV29-1 and TRBJ1-2, with no clear D. V was clipped by 0 bases and J by 7 bases, with 12 bases between them. This CDR3 has 13 amino acids. Germline CDR1 SQVTM, CDR2 ANQGSEA. The CDR3 region is CSVEEGAGPGYTF. In DNA, the CDR3 is TGCAGCGTTGAAGAAGGCGCAGGTCCTGGCTACACCTTC. The whole variable domain, remainder taken from reference TRBV29-1 and TRBJ1-2, is SAVISQKPSRDICQRGTSLTIQCQVDSQVTMMFWYRQQPGQSLTLIATANQGSEATYESGFVIDKFPISRPNLTFSTLTVSNMSPEDSSIYLCSVEEGAGPGYTFGSGTRLTVV.

The V gene is TRBV7-9, the J gene TRBJ1-1; no reliable D call. CDR1 is SEHNR and CDR2 is FQNEAQ in the germline V gene (reference sequence). V lost 6 bases to trimming and J lost 5 bases, with 7 bases between them. The CDR3 consists of 11 residues. CDR3: CASREGTEAFF. DNA for the CDR3: TGTGCCAGCAGGGAAGGGACTGAAGCTTTCTTT.

This clone was seen more than once but under ten times. This chain uses TRBV10-3 with TRBJ2-7; no definite D call. Trimming cost V 2 bases and J 5 bases, with 4 bases left between them. Germline V gene sequence: CDR1 ENHRY, CDR2 SYGVKD. This CDR3 has 11 residues. CDR3 in amino acids: CAISEGDEQYF. The CDR3, as DNA: TGTGCCATCAGTGAGGGGGACGAGCAGTACTTC.

This chain connects TRBV4-1 to TRBJ2-1; the D call may be TRBD1 or TRBD2 (5 bases each). Trimming shortened V by 2 bases and J by 12 bases, and 23 bases separated the two germline ends. Germline assignment: CDR1 MGHRA and CDR2 YSYEKL. The CDR3 is 16 amino acids. CDR3 amino acids: CASSQTTGAASIGQFF. DNA for the CDR3: TGCGCCAGCAGCCAAACAACCGGGGCCGCAAGTATCGGGCAGTTCTTC.

There are a few counts of this clone. The genes are TRBV9 and TRBJ2-1; D is undetermined. Germline assignment: CDR1 SGDLS and CDR2 YYNGEE. This CDR3 comprises 14 residues. With 0 bases removed from V and 6 bases from J, the gap between germline ends came to 10 bases. The CDR3 coding sequence is TGTGCCAGCAGCGTAGGCGGTTCGATCAATGAGCAGTTCTTC. Translation gives CASSVGGSINEQFF.

This chain uses TRBV7-3 with TRBJ2-3; no firm D call. The germline V gene has CDR1 SGHTA and CDR2 FQGTGA. This CDR3 is 15 amino acids long. V was trimmed by 1 base and J by 1 base, leaving 9 bases between them. The CDR3 sequence is CASSLMAIGTDTQYF. In nucleotides, the CDR3 is TGTGCCAGCAGCTTAATGGCCATCGGCACAGATACGCAGTATTTT. Full variable domain (missing parts from reference TRBV7-3 and TRBJ2-3): GAGVSQTPSNKVTEKGKYVELRCDPISGHTALYWYRQSLGQGPEFLIYFQGTGAADDSGLPNDRFFAVRPEGSVSTLKIQRTERGDSAVYLCASSLMAIGTDTQYFGPGTRLTVL.

V is TRBV7-2 and J is TRBJ2-1; D may correspond to TRBD1 or TRBD2 (5 bases each). The V gene's germline CDR1 is SGHTA and CDR2 FQGNSA. The CDR3 length is 13 residues. Trimming shortened V by 5 bases and J by 8 bases, and 13 bases separated the two germline ends. The CDR3 nucleotides read TGTGCCAGCAGCCAGGGACCCGACGATGAGCAGTTCTTC. It encodes CASSQGPDDEQFF.

This clone was recorded a few times. The CDR3 coding sequence is TGTGCCAGCAGTTACTCAGGGGCCGTGGACACTGAAGCTTTCTTT. Its protein is CASSYSGAVDTEAFF. This chain uses TRBV6-6 with TRBJ1-1, with D possibly TRBD1 on 5 matching bases. Trimming took 0 bases from V and 3 from J, leaving 11 bases between them. This CDR3 contains 15 residues. Germline values: CDR1 MNHNY, CDR2 SVGAGI (reference sequence).

Concerning this clone itself: Different DNA sequences within this sample yield the same CDR3. The chain couples TRBV6-5 to TRBJ2-5; tentatively, D is TRBD1 (6 bases). Germline assignment: CDR1 MNHEY and CDR2 SVGAGI. Trimming took 5 bases from V and 3 from J, leaving 10 bases between them. The CDR3 loop spans 13 amino acids. In DNA, the CDR3 is TGTGCCAGCAGTCGACACAGGGAAGAGACCCAGTACTTC. Its protein product is CASSRHREETQYF.